A single sample is the source of the 28 T cell receptor beta chains below, sequenced in a study of regulatory T cells in long-lasting Graves disease. Stated time point: persistent/refractory GD, antithyroid drugs over 5 years with positive TRAb. Isolated PBMC RNA provided the starting material for the TCR library. Libraries of TCR beta came from iRepertoire HTBI primers plus Arm-PCR of CDR3 regions. In TCRdb, the multiplex PCR reads were re-called with MiXCR into one record per CDR3 protein. In the table there are 400,000 to 500,000 distinct CDR3 sequences, approximately 22% of which are singletons. The sample in question was peripheral blood mononuclear cells (PBMCs), obtained when the disease was refractory, from a patient treated with antithyroid drugs. All receptors derive from a female donor with Graves disease.

The chain joins TRBV20-1 to TRBJ2-5, with 8 bases matching TRBD1. The germline CDR1 and CDR2 sequences are DFQATT and SNEGSKA (reference sequence). CDR3 length: 14 amino acids. Trimming at V came to 3 bases and at J to 2 bases, leaving 5 bases not matched to a gene. The CDR3 here is CSASPRDRQETQYF. Written as DNA, the CDR3 is TGCAGTGCTAGCCCCCGGGACAGGCAAGAGACCCAGTACTTC.

This clonotype was counted ten times or more. This sequence joins TRBV7-2 and TRBJ2-7; 8 bases fit TRBD2. V was clipped by 7 bases and J by 7 bases; unmatched bases: 6. The CDR3 is 12 amino acids. Germline V gene lookup returns CDR1 SGHTA and CDR2 FQGNSA. Written as DNA, the CDR3 is TGTGCCAGCACCCGGGAGGGGGGGGAGCAGTACTTC. This encodes CASTREGGEQYF.

The table lists this clonotype with many counts. The chain combines TRBV12-3 or TRBV12-4 with TRBJ1-2, with a tentative D call TRBD1 (6 bases). This CDR3 comprises 13 residues. V lost 6 bases, J lost 6 bases, and 14 bases lay in between. CDR3 nucleotide sequence: TGTGCCAGCAGGCCGAGGGGGATTCATGGCTACACCTTC. Translating it yields CASRPRGIHGYTF.

This clonotype was seen ten or more times. The chain has TRBV5-1 and TRBJ2-7; 8 bases are shared with TRBD2. In germline, CDR1 is SGHRS, CDR2 YFSETQ. The CDR3 spans 14 residues. V shed 4 bases and J 5 bases; nucleotides not matched to a gene: 8. The CDR3 protein is CASSQGLVLDEQYF. CDR3 sequence (DNA): TGCGCCAGCAGCCAGGGACTAGTGTTGGACGAGCAGTACTTC.

This clonotype appeared a few times. The chain recombines TRBV2 with TRBJ2-5; D not resolved. The J call is in doubt because the DNA end fits TRBJ2-1 better. This CDR3 has 14 amino acids. Germline V gene lookup returns CDR1 SNHLY and CDR2 FYNNEI. The CDR3 DNA follows: TGTGCCAGCAGCCAAGATTTTCCGCACAATGAGCAGTTCTTC. The encoded protein is CASSQDFPHNEQFF.

This clonotype was observed many times. The rearrangement uses TRBV20-1 and TRBJ1-4; D remains unclear. V lost 2 bases, J lost 8 bases, and 12 bases lay in between. CDR3 size: 13 residues. CDR1 is DFQATT and CDR2 is SNEGSKA in the germline V gene (reference sequence). Here the CDR3 reads CSARHPQTEKLFF. The CDR3 nucleotides are TGCAGTGCTAGACATCCACAGACAGAAAAACTGTTTTTT.

This clonotype was detected many times. This rearrangement joins TRBV3-1 to TRBJ2-7, with no clear D. Trimming shortened V by 1 base and J by 7 bases, and 5 bases separated the two germline ends. The CDR3 sequence is 11 residues long. CDR1 is LGHDT, CDR2 YNNKEL, per germline (reference sequence). The CDR3 nucleotides read TGTGCCAGCAGCCAAGGGTGGGAGCAGTACTTC. This translates into CASSQGWEQYF.

The genes are TRBV11-2 and TRBJ2-2, with a tentative D call TRBD1 (6 bases). The V end lost 3 bases, the J end lost 5 bases, and 16 bases lay between the germline ends. The germline V gene encodes CDR1 SGHAT and CDR2 FQNNGV. CDR3 length equals 16 residues. CDR3 protein: CASSFVGHPQTGELFF. CDR3 sequence (DNA): TGTGCCAGCAGCTTCGTGGGACACCCTCAAACCGGGGAGCTGTTTTTT.

There are a few counts of this clonotype. The J gene is TRBJ1-4, the V gene TRBV10-3, with D possibly TRBD1 on 5 matching bases. The V end lost 6 bases, the J end lost 12 bases, and 17 bases lay between the germline ends. This CDR3 spans 13 amino acids. From germline, CDR1 is ENHRY and CDR2 SYGVKD. CDR3 coding DNA: TGTGCCATCAGGGGGGAGGAATCAACGGAACTGTTTTTT. It encodes CAIRGEESTELFF.

The chain employs TRBV2 and TRBJ2-5; D is perhaps TRBD2 (6 bases). V lost 6 bases and J 5 bases, leaving 16 bases between the germline ends. Per the germline V gene, CDR1 is SNHLY and CDR2 is FYNNEI. This CDR3 is built from 14 residues. The CDR3 nucleotides are TGTGCCAGCAGGTCTTCGGGAGTAGGGGAGACCCAGTACTTC. It translates to CASRSSGVGETQYF.

A word on this clonotype: Given a much more abundant clone one base away, this may be a read error. The chain is built from TRBV11-2 and TRBJ2-7; possibly TRBD1 or TRBD2 for D (5 bases each). Germline values: CDR1 SGHAT, CDR2 FQNNGV. The CDR3 runs to 15 residues. CDR3 nucleotides: TGTGCCAACAGCTCGATCTCGGGGCTTGTCTACGAGCAGTACTTC. Translating it yields CANSSISGLVYEQYF.

This clonotype appeared many times. The rearrangement joins TRBV28 to TRBJ2-7; perhaps TRBD1 as D (6 bases). V lost 5 bases and J 3 bases, leaving 17 bases between the germline ends. Per the germline V gene, CDR1 is MDHEN and CDR2 is SYDVKM. The CDR3 length is 15 residues. CDR3 loop: CASSEVQDRVYEQYF. CDR3 DNA: TGTGCCAGCAGTGAAGTCCAGGACAGAGTCTACGAGCAGTACTTC.

This clonotype was found a few times. V gene TRBV10-2 combines with J gene TRBJ1-5; no definite D call. From germline, CDR1 is WSHSY and CDR2 SAAADI. V was shortened by 1 base and J by 7 bases, with 11 bases between the two germline ends. This CDR3 contains 14 residues. The CDR3, as DNA: TGCGCCAGCAGTGAGTTTGAGGCGGTCCAGCCCCAGCATTTT. Its translation is CASSEFEAVQPQHF.

This clonotype was counted a few times. This rearrangement joins TRBV7-9 to TRBJ2-7, with 7 bases that match TRBD2. J lost 1 base, V lost 6 bases, and 15 bases had no gene match. Germline CDR1 SEHNR, CDR2 FQNEAQ (reference sequence). The CDR3 is made up of 17 amino acids. CDR3 loop: CASSPGLAKGGSYEQYF. CDR3 DNA: TGTGCCAGCAGTCCAGGATTAGCGAAGGGAGGGTCCTACGAGCAGTACTTC.

This clonotype turned up a few times. The chain links TRBV7-2 to TRBJ2-2; D is perhaps TRBD2 (5 bases). Trimming cost V 3 bases and J 7 bases, with 12 bases left between them. The germline V gene has CDR1 SGHTA and CDR2 FQGNSA. The CDR3 runs to 14 residues. CDR3 in amino acids: CASSFSDSYGELFF. CDR3 bases: TGTGCCAGCAGCTTTTCGGACTCGTACGGGGAGCTGTTTTTT.

The V and J genes are TRBV7-9 and TRBJ1-1; a possible D gene is TRBD1 (6 bases). The CDR3 spans 16 residues. Trimming removed 5 bases at V and 4 bases at J, with 20 bases between. From germline, CDR1 is SEHNR and CDR2 FQNEAQ (reference sequence). CDR3 DNA: TGTGCCAGCAGCCCGAAACTCTTACAGGGAGCCACTGAAGCTTTCTTT. Protein product: CASSPKLLQGATEAFF.

The chain joins TRBV13 to TRBJ2-3; TRBD2 is a possible D gene (5 bases). V dropped 3 bases and J dropped 3 bases, with 13 bases sitting between them. This CDR3 spans 15 amino acids. CDR1 and CDR2 from the germline V gene are PRHDT and FYEKMQ (reference sequence). CDR3 DNA sequence: TGTGCCAGCAGCTTGGCTGGGGAGTTGACAGATACGCAGTATTTT. Protein: CASSLAGELTDTQYF.

The table lists this clonotype with many counts. V gene TRBV2 combines with J gene TRBJ2-5; 11 bases match TRBD1. Unmatched junction bases numbered 16, after V lost 5 bases and J lost 5 bases. Germline CDR1 and CDR2: SNHLY and FYNNEI. This CDR3 spans 18 amino acids. The CDR3 DNA is TGTGCCAGCAGTAGGAAATGGACAGGGGGCGTCGTTCCGGAGACCCAGTACTTC. Encoded protein: CASSRKWTGGVVPETQYF.

In this sample, this clonotype turned up a few times. The rearrangement uses TRBV14 and TRBJ2-2; 11 bases are shared with TRBD2. The germline V gene encodes CDR1 SGHDN and CDR2 FVKESK. The CDR3 contains 18 residues. The J segment lost 0 bases and the V segment lost 3 bases, leaving 6 bases of the junction unmatched. The CDR3 coding sequence is TGTGCCAGCAGCCAGGTGACTAGCGGGGTCTCGAACACCGGGGAGCTGTTTTTT. Translating it yields CASSQVTSGVSNTGELFF.

As to this clonotype: One junction end does not reproduce the germline sequence, and a read error may be involved. The chain links TRBV15 to TRBJ2-7, with 8 bases lining up with TRBD1. CDR1 is LNHNV and CDR2 is YYDKDF in the germline V gene (reference sequence). CDR3 length: 14 amino acids. CDR3 protein: CATSSRDRPYEQCF. CDR3 DNA sequence: TGTGCCACCAGCTCCCGGGACAGGCCCTACGAGCAGTGCTTC.

This clonotype came up many times. The V and J genes are TRBV20-1 and TRBJ2-5, with D unclear. The CDR3 length is 13 residues. The germline V and J ends were trimmed by 2 bases and 4 bases, with 11 bases remaining between them. Per germline, CDR1 DFQATT and CDR2 SNEGSKA (reference sequence). This CDR3 reads CSARQPLRETQYF. The CDR3 DNA is TGCAGTGCTAGACAGCCCCTCCGAGAGACCCAGTACTTC.

This clonotype is a singleton in its sample. This chain links TRBV28 with TRBJ2-3; tentative D call: TRBD2 (5 bases). CDR1 and CDR2 from the germline V gene are MDHEN and SYDVKM. V gave up 4 bases and J gave up 6 bases, with 17 bases separating them. This CDR3 is built from 15 residues. The CDR3 coding sequence is TGTGCCAGCAGTTCAGTGCGGCGGGTATCCGATACGCAGTATTTT. It encodes CASSSVRRVSDTQYF.

This clonotype was observed at least ten times. One junction end disagrees with the germline gene, perhaps due to a read error. The rearrangement joins TRBV28 to TRBJ2-4; TRBD2 might be the D (5 bases). The CDR3 length is 14 residues. CDR1 and CDR2 (germline): MDHEN, SYDVKM. Here the CDR3 reads CASSTRVSKHIQYF. Written as DNA, the CDR3 is TGTGCCAGCAGCACTAGGGTGTCCAAACACATTCAGTACTTC.

Concerning this clonotype: The junction departs from germline at one end; a sequencing error may be responsible. The chain links TRBV12-3 or TRBV12-4 to TRBJ2-2; TRBD2 aligns across 9 bases. This CDR3 region has 14 residues. CDR3 region: CASRLAGVGGELFF. CDR3 sequence (DNA): TGTGCCAGCAGATTAGCGGGAGTAGGCGGGGAGCTGTTTTTT.

Many counts were recorded for this clonotype. The junction departs from germline at one end; a sequencing error may be responsible. The V and J genes are TRBV9 and TRBJ2-2; D remains unclear. The CDR3 runs 12 residues. Germline lookup yields CDR1 SGDLS and CDR2 YYNGEE. This CDR3 reads CASSVGTGELFF. The CDR3 DNA is TGTGCCAGCAGTGTAGGGACCGGGGAGCTGTTTTTT.

This clonotype was seen many times. J is TRBJ1-2 and V is TRBV12-3 or TRBV12-4; 8 bases are a match to TRBD1. After removal of 3 bases from V and 4 bases from J, the junction contained 10 bases not matched to a gene. The length of the CDR3 is 16 residues. The CDR3 nucleotides are TGTGCCAGCAGTTTCAATACCGCCAGGGGGCTCTATGGCTACACCTTC. As protein: CASSFNTARGLYGYTF.

This clonotype has ten or more counts. This chain uses TRBV28 with TRBJ2-7, with D hard to call. V was trimmed by 2 bases and J by 2 bases, leaving 13 bases between them. The CDR3 sequence is 15 residues long. Germline values: CDR1 MDHEN, CDR2 SYDVKM. The CDR3 nucleotides read TGTGCCAGCAGTTTAGGTGGCCTGGTAGCCTACGAGCAGTACTTC. Amino acids: CASSLGGLVAYEQYF.

This clonotype came up many times. The chain recombines TRBV30 with TRBJ1-5; TRBD1 is a possible D gene (5 bases). The CDR3 runs to 15 residues. V shed 3 bases and J shed 3 bases, with 15 bases lying between them. The germline CDR1 and CDR2 sequences are GTSNPN and SVGIG (reference sequence). The CDR3 sequence: CAWSPPGPSNQPQHF. CDR3 nucleotides: TGTGCCTGGAGCCCGCCGGGGCCATCCAATCAGCCCCAGCATTTT.